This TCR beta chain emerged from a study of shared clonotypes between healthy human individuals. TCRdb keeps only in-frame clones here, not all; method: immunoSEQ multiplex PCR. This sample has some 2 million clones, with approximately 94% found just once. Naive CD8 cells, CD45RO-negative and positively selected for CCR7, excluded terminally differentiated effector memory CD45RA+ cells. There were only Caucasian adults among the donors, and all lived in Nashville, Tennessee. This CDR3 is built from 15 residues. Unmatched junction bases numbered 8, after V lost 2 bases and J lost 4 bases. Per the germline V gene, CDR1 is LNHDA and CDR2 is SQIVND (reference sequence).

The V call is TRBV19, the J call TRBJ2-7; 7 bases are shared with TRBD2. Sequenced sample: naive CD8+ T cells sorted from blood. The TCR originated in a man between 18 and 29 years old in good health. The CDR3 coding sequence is TGTGCCAGTAGTATATATGGAGGGGAGGGATACGAGCAGTACTTC. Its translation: CASSIYGGEGYEQYF.